This TCR beta chain was captured by sequencing in a study of regulatory T cells in long-lasting Graves disease. Study at large: In persistent Graves' disease, antithyroid drugs had been taken for over 5 years and TSH receptor antibodies stayed positive. Regarding the study as a whole: Persistent disease exhibited a predilection for TRBV28, TRBJ1-2 and TRBJ2-5.

This clonotype was seen a few times. The antigen remains undetermined. iRepertoire HTBI primers and Arm-PCR of CDR3 regions built TCR beta libraries. Per the authors' pipeline: The identification of approximately 62 TRBV and roughly 15 TRBJ segments was made across samples. TCRdb ran MiXCR on the multiplex PCR reads and lists one entry per CDR3 protein. These V and J calls rely on TCRdb rather than the paper's analysis. Of about 450,000 distinct CDR3 sequences in the sample, less than 25% were seen once. The CDR3 covers 13 residues. Germline assignment: CDR1 SGHTA and CDR2 FQGNSA. J lost 6 bases, V lost 5 bases, and 6 bases had no gene match. Indicated time point: persistent/refractory GD, antithyroid drugs over 5 years with positive TRAb. PBMC-derived RNA was used for the TCR library.

The sample consisted of peripheral blood mononuclear cells (PBMCs), taken when the disease was refractory, from a patient treated with antithyroid drugs. V and J are TRBV7-2 and TRBJ1-2; 7 nucleotides line up with TRBD1. The receptor comes from a female donor with Graves disease. The CDR3 sequence is CASSPTGFDGYTF. In nucleotides, the CDR3 is TGTGCCAGCAGCCCGACAGGGTTTGATGGCTACACCTTC.